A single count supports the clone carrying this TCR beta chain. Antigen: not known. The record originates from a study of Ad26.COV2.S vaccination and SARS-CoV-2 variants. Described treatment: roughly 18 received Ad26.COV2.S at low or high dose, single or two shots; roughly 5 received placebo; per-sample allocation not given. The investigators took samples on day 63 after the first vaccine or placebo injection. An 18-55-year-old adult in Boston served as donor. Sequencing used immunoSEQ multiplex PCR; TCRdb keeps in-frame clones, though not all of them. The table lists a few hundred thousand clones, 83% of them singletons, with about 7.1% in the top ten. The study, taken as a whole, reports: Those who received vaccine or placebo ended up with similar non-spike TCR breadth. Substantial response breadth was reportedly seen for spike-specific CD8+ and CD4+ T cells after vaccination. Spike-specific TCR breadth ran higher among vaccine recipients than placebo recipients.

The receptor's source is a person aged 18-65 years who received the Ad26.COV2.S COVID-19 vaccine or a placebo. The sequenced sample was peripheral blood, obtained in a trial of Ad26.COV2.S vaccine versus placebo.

The CDR3, as DNA: TGTGCCAGCAGCGCTAGACAGGGGCGGAACACTGAAGCTTTCTTT. Translation: CASSARQGRNTEAFF. The V gene is TRBV11-3, the J gene TRBJ1-1; TRBD1 matches 8 bases. J was trimmed by 1 base and V by 5 bases; bases with no gene match: 6. The length of the CDR3 is 15 residues. In germline, CDR1 is SGHNT, CDR2 YENEEA.